The next 24 T cell receptor beta chains were all read from a single sample in a study of response to subunit inactivated influenza vaccine. TCRdb re-derived calls from the RT-PCR reads in MiXCR, one entry per CDR3 protein. The profile covers about 160,000 distinct CDR3 sequences, with around 11% appearing a single time and approximately 39% taken by the ten largest. This sample comprised CD8+ T cells sorted from PBMCs, obtained about 24 months after vaccination. The receptors were sampled from a man in his fifties or sixties who received an inactivated influenza vaccine.

The table lists this clonotype with a few counts. This sequence joins TRBV7-9 and TRBJ1-1; D gene unclear. V was clipped by 6 bases and J by 5 bases, with 10 bases between them. The germline CDR1 and CDR2 sequences are SEHNR and FQNEAQ (reference sequence). The CDR3 totals 12 residues. CDR3 amino acids: CASRYLGTEAFF. For the CDR3, the DNA is TGTGCCAGCAGATACTTGGGGACTGAAGCTTTCTTT.

This clonotype was counted a few times. The chain uses TRBV29-1 and TRBJ2-5; D may correspond to TRBD1 or TRBD2 (5 bases each). V was pared by 3 bases and J by 6 bases, with 11 bases between. The CDR3 sequence is 12 residues long. The germline V gene encodes CDR1 SQVTM and CDR2 ANQGSEA. In nucleotides, the CDR3 is TGCAGCGTTGAGGGGGATAGGCAGACCCAGTACTTC. The encoded protein is CSVEGDRQTQYF.

This chain uses TRBV6-5 with TRBJ2-1; D may match TRBD1 or TRBD2 (5 bases each). The CDR3 is made up of 15 amino acids. Trimming cost V 3 bases and J 7 bases, with 16 bases left between them. Per germline, CDR1 MNHEY and CDR2 SVGAGI. The CDR3 is CASSYEGFSGNEQFF. In nucleotides, the CDR3 is TGTGCCAGCAGTTATGAGGGGTTCAGTGGGAATGAGCAGTTCTTC.

The rearrangement links TRBV13 to TRBJ1-2; 7 bases match TRBD1. V lost 2 bases, J lost 2 bases, and 2 bases stayed unmatched. Germline assignment: CDR1 PRHDT and CDR2 FYEKMQ (reference sequence). This CDR3 has 14 residues. The CDR3 coding sequence is TGTGCCAGCAGCTTAAACAGGGGAAACTATGGCTACACCTTC. Protein: CASSLNRGNYGYTF.

The chain employs TRBV28 and TRBJ2-3; tentative D call: TRBD2 (6 bases). Germline V CDR1 and CDR2: MDHEN, SYDVKM. This CDR3 spans 16 amino acids. Trimming removed 5 bases from V and 0 bases from J, with 15 bases in between. The CDR3 reads CASSPRLVFSTDTQYF. The DNA for the CDR3 is TGTGCCAGCAGTCCAAGACTAGTCTTTAGCACAGATACGCAGTATTTT.

This clonotype was counted a few times. The gene calls are TRBV7-2 and TRBJ2-1; tentative D call: TRBD1 (6 bases). Trimming took off 3 bases at V and 1 base at J, with 10 bases between the two ends. This CDR3 region has 15 residues. CDR1 and CDR2 from the germline V gene are SGHTA and FQGNSA. As DNA, the CDR3 is TGTGCCAGCAGCTTTGCTGGACAGTCCTACAATGAGCAGTTCTTC. Its translation: CASSFAGQSYNEQFF. The full variable domain, its missing parts supplied by reference TRBV7-2 and TRBJ2-1, is GAGVSQSPSNKVTEKGKDVELRCDPISGHTALYWYRQSLGQGLEFLIYFQGNSAPDKSGLPSDRFSAERTGGSVSTLTIQRTQQEDSAVYLCASSFAGQSYNEQFFGPGTRLTVL.

This rearrangement joins TRBV29-1 to TRBJ1-1, with D perhaps TRBD1 (5 bases). The CDR3 is 14 amino acids. The germline gives CDR1 SQVTM, CDR2 ANQGSEA. V was clipped by 5 bases and J by 7 bases, with 20 bases between them. CDR3 coding DNA: TGCAGCGTTTCCGACACCGGGACCTCATTTGAAGCTTTCTTT. This encodes CSVSDTGTSFEAFF.

This clonotype was observed many times. The chain has TRBV5-1 and TRBJ2-1; 10 nucleotides agree with TRBD2. Per germline, CDR1 SGHRS and CDR2 YFSETQ. Germline trimming cut 0 bases from V and 5 bases from J; bases unmatched to any gene: 11. The CDR3 has 18 residues. CDR3 region: CASSLGEISGGINNEQFF. The CDR3 region has the DNA TGCGCCAGCAGCTTGGGAGAAATTAGCGGGGGGATAAACAATGAGCAGTTCTTC.

The chain couples TRBV7-9 to TRBJ2-7, with a possible D match to TRBD1 (6 bases). CDR3 length: 13 residues. The V end lost 5 bases, the J end lost 6 bases, and 14 bases lay between the germline ends. Germline CDR1 reads SEHNR; CDR2 reads FQNEAQ (reference sequence). The DNA of the CDR3 is TGTGCCAGCAGCCGGGTGACAGGTGGCGAGCAGTACTTC. Residues: CASSRVTGGEQYF. The full variable domain, in which reference TRBV7-9 and TRBJ2-7 provide the parts outside the CDR3, is DTGVSQNPRHKITKRGQNVTFRCDPISEHNRLYWYRQTLGQGPEFLTYFQNEAQLEKSRLLSDRFSAERPKGSFSTLEIQRTEQGDSAMYLCASSRVTGGEQYFGPGTRLTVT.

The V and J genes are TRBV12-3 or TRBV12-4 and TRBJ2-1; D is undetermined. The CDR3 loop spans 12 amino acids. V lost 6 bases to trimming and J lost 7 bases, with 10 bases between them. The CDR3 DNA follows: TGTGCCAGCAGCCCCTCCCCGAATGAGCAGTTCTTC. The encoded protein is CASSPSPNEQFF.

The J gene is TRBJ2-5, the V gene TRBV15, with TRBD2 identical over 7 bases. J was trimmed by 2 bases and V by 5 bases; bases with no gene match: 2. This CDR3 spans 13 amino acids. The V gene's germline CDR1 is LNHNV and CDR2 YYDKDF (reference sequence). Here the CDR3 DNA reads TGTGCCACCAGCGTTAGCGGGCAAGAGACCCAGTACTTC. It encodes CATSVSGQETQYF.

This clonotype was observed a handful of times. The V gene is TRBV6-2 or TRBV6-3, the J gene TRBJ2-7, with D possibly TRBD1 on 6 matching bases. Germline CDR1 MNHEY, CDR2 SVGEGT. There are 15 residues in the CDR3. V dropped 6 bases and J dropped 3 bases, with 18 bases sitting between them. The CDR3 loop reads CASSADSPQLYEQYF. The CDR3 DNA reads TGTGCCAGCAGCGCGGACAGCCCCCAACTCTACGAGCAGTACTTC.

The chain is built from TRBV4-1 and TRBJ2-7; D call uncertain. Trimming stripped 3 bases from V and 3 bases from J, with 12 bases between. The CDR3 loop spans 14 amino acids. The germline V gene encodes CDR1 MGHRA and CDR2 YSYEKL. The CDR3 sequence is CASSHAADGYEQYF. The CDR3 DNA reads as TGCGCCAGCAGCCACGCCGCCGACGGCTACGAGCAGTACTTC.

The chain recombines TRBV9 with TRBJ2-3; unclear D gene. With 4 bases removed from V and 0 bases from J, the gap between germline ends came to 6 bases. The CDR3 has 13 residues. Germline CDR1 is SGDLS and CDR2 is YYNGEE. The CDR3 DNA follows: TGTGCCAGCAGCATCATTAGCACAGATACGCAGTATTTT. Encoded protein: CASSIISTDTQYF.

The V gene is TRBV30, the J gene TRBJ2-1; no firm D call. The V gene lost 1 base and the J gene lost 9 bases, with 10 bases spanning the gap. The germline V gene encodes CDR1 GTSNPN and CDR2 SVGIG (reference sequence). This CDR3 comprises 12 residues. This chain's CDR3 is CAWSDGRSEQFF. The CDR3 DNA reads as TGTGCCTGGAGTGACGGCCGGAGTGAGCAGTTCTTC. The full variable domain, rest sourced from reference TRBV30 and TRBJ2-1, is SQTIHQWPATLVQPVGSPLSLECTVEGTSNPNLYWYRQAAGRGLQLLFYSVGIGQISSEVPQNLSASRPQDRQFILSSKKLLLSDSGFYLCAWSDGRSEQFFGPGTRLTVL.

V and J are TRBV15 and TRBJ1-2, with no clear D. Germline CDR1 reads LNHNV; CDR2 reads YYDKDF (reference sequence). There are 14 residues in the CDR3. With 5 bases removed from V and 4 bases from J, the gap between germline ends came to 14 bases. As DNA, the CDR3 is TGTGCCACCAGCCCGGTGGAGGGTCCCTATGGCTACACCTTC. Protein product: CATSPVEGPYGYTF.

The chain uses TRBV2 and TRBJ2-7; D may match TRBD1 or TRBD2 (5 bases each). Germline V gene sequence: CDR1 SNHLY, CDR2 FYNNEI. The CDR3 spans 14 residues. Trimming took 2 bases from V and 3 from J, leaving 11 bases between them. The CDR3 loop reads CASSEYMGDYEQYF. In DNA, the CDR3 is TGTGCCAGCAGTGAATACATGGGGGACTACGAGCAGTACTTC.

A few counts support this clonotype. The chain carries TRBV6-2 or TRBV6-3 and TRBJ2-2, with D possibly TRBD1 on 6 matching bases. Germline CDR1 MNHEY, CDR2 SVGEGT. The CDR3 is made up of 16 amino acids. V was clipped by 1 base and J by 0 bases, with 9 bases between them. In DNA, the CDR3 is TGTGCCAGCAGTTACTTAAGGACAGCGAACACCGGGGAGCTGTTTTTT. Translating it yields CASSYLRTANTGELFF.

The rearrangement joins TRBV4-1 to TRBJ2-7, with TRBD2 identical over 8 bases. Germline values: CDR1 MGHRA, CDR2 YSYEKL. Trimming cost V 3 bases and J 6 bases; bases outside gene matches: 25. The CDR3 extends over 20 amino acids. This chain's CDR3 is CASSHPNRAGNATSVPEQYF. DNA for the CDR3: TGCGCCAGCAGCCATCCCAACCGGGCAGGTAACGCGACTAGCGTGCCCGAGCAGTACTTC.

This clonotype came up many times. CDR3 in amino acids: CSGGLAGPNEQFF. In DNA form, the CDR3 reads TGCAGCGGTGGACTAGCGGGTCCGAATGAGCAGTTCTTC. The gene calls are TRBV29-1 and TRBJ2-1, with 11 bases lining up with TRBD2. The CDR3 length is 13 residues. V trimming: 7 bases; J trimming: 7 bases; junction bases outside the gene matches: 6. Germline values: CDR1 SQVTM, CDR2 ANQGSEA.

In DNA, the CDR3 is TGTGCCACCAGTGACCCGAAGGGGGGGCGAGAGACCCAGTACTTC. It is translated as CATSDPKGGRETQYF. The chain uses TRBV24-1 and TRBJ2-5; D is possibly TRBD2 (7 bases). Trimming removed 4 bases from V and 4 bases from J, with 15 bases in between. CDR3 length: 15 residues. Germline CDR1 KGHDR, CDR2 SFDVKD.

This clonotype was seen a handful of times. At one end the junction does not follow the germline gene, possibly because of a read error. The rearrangement uses TRBV6-1 and TRBJ1-3; D remains unclear. Per the germline V gene, CDR1 is MNHNS and CDR2 is SASEGT. The CDR3 totals 15 residues. The CDR3 protein is CASREGRASGNTIYF. The CDR3 DNA reads as TGTGCCAGCAGGGAAGGACGAGCCTCTGGAAACACCATATATTTT.

This clonotype came up many times. The gene calls are TRBV9 and TRBJ1-6; D is undetermined. The CDR3 totals 15 residues. CDR1 and CDR2 from the germline V gene are SGDLS and YYNGEE. Trimming shortened V by 4 bases and J by 15 bases, and 23 bases separated the two germline ends. The CDR3 protein is CASSPFLTATADLHF. The CDR3 DNA sequence: TGTGCCAGCAGCCCTTTTTTGACCGCAACCGCGGACCTCCACTTT. The whole variable domain, filled in from reference TRBV9 and TRBJ1-6, reads DSGVTQTPKHLITATGQRVTLRCSPRSGDLSVYWYQQSLDQGLQFLIQYYNGEERAKGNILERFSAQQFPDLHSELNLSSLELGDSALYFCASSPFLTATADLHFGNGTRLTVT.

V and J are TRBV5-6 and TRBJ2-3, with D tentatively TRBD2 (6 bases). CDR1 SGHDT and CDR2 YYEEEE come from the germline V gene. The CDR3 totals 15 residues. With 2 bases removed from V and 4 bases from J, the gap between germline ends came to 14 bases. CDR3 residues: CASSLARDWADTQYF. As DNA, the CDR3 is TGTGCCAGCAGCTTAGCCCGGGACTGGGCAGATACGCAGTATTTT.